One sample yielded the 24 T cell receptor beta chains listed below, sequenced in a study of blood T cells in healthy people across ages. Primers used in a second PCR of roughly 6 to 12 cycles were a sample-barcoded 5' primer and a J-beta primer mix. A single record per CDR3 protein comes from TCRdb applying MiXCR to the 5' RACE reads. The sample records some 690,000 distinct CDR3 sequences, about 20% being singletons. Sequenced input: blood. These TCRs come from a man between 65 and 85 years old in good health.

Many counts were recorded for this clonotype. This chain uses TRBV28 with TRBJ2-6, with D possibly matching TRBD1 (5 bases). Germline loops: CDR1 MDHEN, CDR2 SYDVKM. There are 15 residues in the CDR3. The ends were cut back, 4 bases at V and 3 bases at J, with 10 bases in the middle. This CDR3 is CASSSRGSGANVLTF. CDR3 in DNA: TGTGCCAGCAGTTCAAGGGGAAGTGGGGCCAACGTCCTGACTTTC.

This clonotype was observed many times. CDR3 in DNA: TGCAGTGCTGCTAGGTGGGCTGAAGCTTTCTTT. It is translated as CSAARWAEAFF. The chain uses TRBV20-1 and TRBJ1-1; no clear D gene. The ends were cut back, 5 bases at V and 6 bases at J, with 10 bases in the middle. The germline CDR1 and CDR2 sequences are DFQATT and SNEGSKA (reference sequence). The CDR3 is 11 amino acids.

This rearrangement joins TRBV28 to TRBJ2-5; TRBD2 aligns across 7 bases. Germline assignment: CDR1 MDHEN and CDR2 SYDVKM. The CDR3 totals 13 residues. J was trimmed by 4 bases and V by 6 bases; bases with no gene match: 5. The DNA for the CDR3 is TGTGCCAGCAGACACGGGAGGTCAGAGACCCAGTACTTC. Translation gives CASRHGRSETQYF. Based on the CDR3 plus reference TRBV28 and TRBJ2-5, the full variable domain is DVKVTQSSRYLVKRTGEKVFLECVQDMDHENMFWYRQDPGLGLRLIYFSYDVKMKEKGDIPEGYSVSREKKERFSLILESASTNQTSMYLCASRHGRSETQYFGPGTRLLVL.

This chain links TRBV5-5 with TRBJ1-1; 12 bases align to TRBD1. From germline, CDR1 is SGHKS and CDR2 YYEKEE (reference sequence). The trim removed 4 bases at V and 3 bases at J, leaving 4 bases unmatched. CDR3 length: 15 residues. The CDR3 sequence is CASSPGTGGHTEAFF. The DNA for the CDR3 is TGTGCCAGCAGCCCCGGGACAGGGGGCCACACTGAAGCTTTCTTT.

The chain is built from TRBV4-1 and TRBJ2-3; D is uncertain. CDR1 and CDR2 (germline): MGHRA, YSYEKL. This CDR3 contains 15 residues. The V end lost 4 bases, the J end lost 3 bases, and 14 bases lay between the germline ends. The CDR3 region has the DNA TGCGCCAGCAGCCTGTTTGCTACCCGGACAGATACGCAGTATTTT. Translating it yields CASSLFATRTDTQYF.

This clonotype has a handful of counts. This chain uses TRBV10-3 with TRBJ1-2, with 8 bases fitting TRBD1. Germline lookup yields CDR1 ENHRY and CDR2 SYGVKD. V was clipped by 7 bases and J by 8 bases; unmatched bases: 6. The CDR3 runs to 12 residues. Here the CDR3 DNA reads TGTGCCATCATGGCCGGGACAGGAGGCTACACCTTC. Translating it yields CAIMAGTGGYTF.

The rearrangement uses TRBV20-1 and TRBJ2-5; D perhaps matches TRBD2 (6 bases). With the DNA end fitting TRBJ2-7 better, the J assignment may be wrong. The CDR3 extends over 16 amino acids. Germline values: CDR1 DFQATT, CDR2 SNEGSKA (reference sequence). The CDR3 region is CSASGLAGYTTYEQYF. As DNA, the CDR3 is TGCAGTGCTAGCGGCCTCGCGGGGTACACAACCTACGAGCAGTACTTC.

This clonotype was seen repeatedly, ten times or more. The chain joins TRBV10-3 to TRBJ1-2; TRBD1 is a possible D gene (5 bases). CDR1 and CDR2 from the germline V gene are ENHRY and SYGVKD. V dropped 6 bases and J dropped 3 bases, with 11 bases sitting between them. This CDR3 has 13 amino acids. The CDR3 region has the DNA TGTGCCATCAGGGCGGGGGAGTACTATGGCTACACCTTC. Protein product: CAIRAGEYYGYTF.

The rearrangement links TRBV7-9 to TRBJ2-5, with a weak D call TRBD1 (5 bases). The V and J ends lost 5 bases and 2 bases respectively, with 15 bases between them. Germline assignment: CDR1 SEHNR and CDR2 FQNEAQ (reference sequence). The CDR3 is made up of 15 amino acids. The CDR3 here is CASSTRTQVQETQYF. CDR3 nucleotide sequence: TGTGCCAGCAGCACACGGACACAAGTACAAGAGACCCAGTACTTC.

The chain carries TRBV5-1 and TRBJ2-3; the D gene is possibly TRBD1 (5 bases). The CDR3 is made up of 13 amino acids. V shed 2 bases and J shed 5 bases, with 9 bases lying between them. Per germline, CDR1 SGHRS and CDR2 YFSETQ. CDR3 residues: CASSFGHLDTQYF. CDR3 nucleotides: TGCGCCAGCAGCTTTGGACACCTAGATACGCAGTATTTT.

The chain links TRBV5-1 to TRBJ1-4; D remains ambiguous. This CDR3 spans 17 amino acids. V was pared by 4 bases and J by 3 bases, with 19 bases between. Per germline, CDR1 SGHRS and CDR2 YFSETQ. The CDR3 reads CASSLTDARAANEKLFF. CDR3 coding DNA: TGCGCCAGCAGCCTAACAGATGCCCGGGCGGCTAATGAAAAACTGTTTTTT.

This clonotype was counted ten times or more. The chain couples TRBV18 to TRBJ2-3; 10 bases align to TRBD2. Trimming at V came to 8 bases and at J to 3 bases, leaving 5 bases not matched to a gene. CDR1 KGHSH and CDR2 LQKENI come from the germline V gene. This CDR3 is 14 amino acids long. In DNA form, the CDR3 reads TGTGCCAGCAGCCCGACTAGCGGGACAGATACGCAGTATTTT. Translating it yields CASSPTSGTDTQYF.

V and J are TRBV29-1 and TRBJ2-5; perhaps TRBD1 as D (5 bases). The J call may be mistaken, given a closer DNA end match to TRBJ2-7. Germline V CDR1 and CDR2: SQVTM, ANQGSEA. The CDR3 runs 13 residues. Here the CDR3 reads CGGQQASTYEQYF. The DNA of the CDR3 is TGCGGCGGACAACAGGCCTCGACCTACGAGCAGTACTTC.

This clonotype was detected only a few times. The chain uses TRBV5-5 and TRBJ2-5; D perhaps matches TRBD1 (5 bases). Germline loops: CDR1 SGHKS, CDR2 YYEKEE (reference sequence). CDR3 size: 15 residues. V lost 2 bases, J lost 4 bases, and 15 bases lay in between. In nucleotides, the CDR3 is TGTGCCAGCAGCTTTTCCGACAGTAGAGGAGAGACCCAGTACTTC. It yields the protein CASSFSDSRGETQYF. The whole variable domain, remainder taken from reference TRBV5-5 and TRBJ2-5, is DAGVTQSPTHLIKTRGQQVTLRCSPISGHKSVSWYQQVLGQGPQFIFQYYEKEERGRGNFPDRFSARQFPNYSSELNVNALLLGDSALYLCASSFSDSRGETQYFGPGTRLLVL.

The chain has TRBV19 and TRBJ1-1; TRBD1 matches 8 bases. The CDR3 consists of 14 residues. CDR1 and CDR2 (germline): LNHDA, SQIVND (reference sequence). V shed 7 bases, J shed 4 bases, and the junction held 8 bases outside the gene matches. The CDR3 loop reads CASNLDRGLTEAFF. The CDR3 DNA reads as TGTGCCAGTAACCTAGACAGGGGTCTCACTGAAGCTTTCTTT.

The chain uses TRBV6-1 and TRBJ2-3; D uncertain. The CDR3 length is 13 residues. From germline, CDR1 is MNHNS and CDR2 SASEGT. The V end lost 5 bases, the J end lost 6 bases, and 12 bases lay between the germline ends. The CDR3 DNA reads as TGTGCCAGCAGTTTCCGGACCGTTGATACGCAGTATTTT. Protein sequence: CASSFRTVDTQYF.

The chain couples TRBV7-2 to TRBJ1-2; 8 bases line up with TRBD1. The CDR3 sequence is 13 residues long. V was pared by 3 bases and J by 7 bases, with 4 bases of the junction left unmatched. The germline V gene has CDR1 SGHTA and CDR2 FQGNSA. CDR3 coding DNA: TGTGCCAGCAGCTTGGCAGGGGGCGCTGGCTACACCTTC. Its protein is CASSLAGGAGYTF.

A few counts support this clonotype. The J gene is TRBJ1-3, the V gene TRBV11-2; D possibly corresponds to TRBD1 (5 bases). The germline V gene encodes CDR1 SGHAT and CDR2 FQNNGV. Trimming removed 3 bases at V and 4 bases at J, with 13 bases between. The CDR3 is made up of 15 amino acids. The CDR3 here is CASSLGRGGGNTIYF. DNA of the CDR3: TGTGCCAGCAGCTTGGGAAGGGGTGGAGGAAACACCATATATTTT.

This chain connects TRBV29-1 to TRBJ1-2; D gene ambiguous. Trimming took off 0 bases at V and 1 base at J, with 9 bases between the two ends. This CDR3 has 14 amino acids. From germline, CDR1 is SQVTM and CDR2 ANQGSEA. CDR3 region: CSVEDPTNNYGYTF. As DNA, the CDR3 is TGCAGCGTTGAAGACCCGACCAATAACTATGGCTACACCTTC.

This clonotype was counted only a few times. The V gene is TRBV5-8, the J gene TRBJ1-1; perhaps TRBD1 as D (6 bases). With 2 bases removed from V and 0 bases from J, the gap between germline ends came to 14 bases. Germline CDR1 reads SGHTS; CDR2 reads YDEGEE. This CDR3 has 16 amino acids. DNA of the CDR3: TGTGCCAGCAGCTTAATAGGGGGATGGATGAACACTGAAGCTTTCTTT. This encodes CASSLIGGWMNTEAFF.

This clonotype was counted only a few times. J is TRBJ1-1 and V is TRBV10-3, with D hard to call. V lost 5 bases to trimming and J lost 3 bases, with 10 bases between them. This CDR3 has 13 residues. The germline gives CDR1 ENHRY, CDR2 SYGVKD. The CDR3 DNA reads TGTGCCATCAGTTGGAAATTAGACACTGAAGCTTTCTTT. Translated, it gives CAISWKLDTEAFF.

This clonotype turned up a few times. The J gene is TRBJ2-3, the V gene TRBV5-1, with D perhaps matching TRBD1 (6 bases). From germline, CDR1 is SGHRS and CDR2 YFSETQ. V shed 0 bases and J shed 7 bases, with 18 bases lying between them. The CDR3 has 16 residues. DNA for the CDR3: TGCGCCAGCAGCTTGGGTGGCCCCACCCAGGGGTATACGCAGTATTTT. Encoded protein: CASSLGGPTQGYTQYF.

There are a few counts of this clonotype. The chain links TRBV12-3 or TRBV12-4 to TRBJ1-2, with a possible D match to TRBD1 (5 bases). The CDR3 covers 15 residues. With 5 bases removed from V and 2 bases from J, the gap between germline ends came to 15 bases. CDR3: CASSPPLEGNYGYTF. As DNA, the CDR3 is TGTGCCAGCAGTCCCCCCCTAGAGGGGAACTATGGCTACACCTTC.

In this sample, this clonotype turned up a few times. The V and J genes are TRBV2 and TRBJ2-3, with 8 nucleotides matching TRBD2. The J segment lost 7 bases and the V segment lost 7 bases, leaving 10 bases of the junction unmatched. The CDR3 runs to 14 residues. Germline V gene sequence: CDR1 SNHLY, CDR2 FYNNEI. The CDR3 DNA is TGTGCCAGCAATACAGCGGGGGACACGAATACGCAGTATTTT. Translating it yields CASNTAGDTNTQYF.